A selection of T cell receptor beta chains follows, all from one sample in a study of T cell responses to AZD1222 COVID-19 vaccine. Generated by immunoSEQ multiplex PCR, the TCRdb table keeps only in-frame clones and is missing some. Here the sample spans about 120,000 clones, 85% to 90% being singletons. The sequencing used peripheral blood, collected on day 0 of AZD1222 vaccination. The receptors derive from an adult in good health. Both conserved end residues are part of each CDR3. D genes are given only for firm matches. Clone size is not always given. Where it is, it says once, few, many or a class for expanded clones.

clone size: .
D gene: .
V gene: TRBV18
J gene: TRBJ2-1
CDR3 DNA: TGTGCCAGCTCACCCCTATACACCTGCCTAGCTCTCGGCTGTTACAATGAGCAGTTCTTC
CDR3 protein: CASSPLYTCLALGCYNEQFF

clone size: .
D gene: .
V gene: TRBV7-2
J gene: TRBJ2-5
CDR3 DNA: TGTGCCAGCAGCTTAGTTTTTGTCAGCCAAGAGACCCAGTACTTC
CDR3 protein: CASSLVFVSQETQYF

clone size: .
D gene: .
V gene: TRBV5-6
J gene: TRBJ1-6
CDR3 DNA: TGTGCCAGCAGCTTACCAGGTGTTGGTTCACCCCTCCACTTT
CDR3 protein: CASSLPGVGSPLHF

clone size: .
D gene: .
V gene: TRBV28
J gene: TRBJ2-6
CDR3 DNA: TGTGCCAGCCGGAGTTTTGGGGCCAACGTCCTGACTTTC
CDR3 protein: CASRSFGANVLTF

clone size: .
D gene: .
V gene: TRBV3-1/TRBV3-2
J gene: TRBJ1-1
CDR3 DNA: TGTGCCAGCAGCCCCTCAGTGAACACTGAAGCTTTCTTT
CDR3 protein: CASSPSVNTEAFF

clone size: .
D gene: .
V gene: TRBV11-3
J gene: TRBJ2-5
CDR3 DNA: TGTGCCAGCAGTAAGGGTGCGGAGACCCAGTACTTC
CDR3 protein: CASSKGAETQYF

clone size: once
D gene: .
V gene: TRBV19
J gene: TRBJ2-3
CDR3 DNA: TGTGCCAGTAGTATAGCGCCCTATATTACGCAGTATTTT
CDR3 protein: CASSIAPYITQYF

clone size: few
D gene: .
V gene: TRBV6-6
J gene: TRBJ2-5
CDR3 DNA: TGTGCCAGCAGCGACCCGGGGGTGGAGACCCAGTACTTC
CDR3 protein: CASSDPGVETQYF

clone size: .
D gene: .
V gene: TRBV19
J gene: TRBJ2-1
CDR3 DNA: TGTGCCAGTAGAGTAGGGGGAACACACAATGAGCAGTTCTTC
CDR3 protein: CASRVGGTHNEQFF

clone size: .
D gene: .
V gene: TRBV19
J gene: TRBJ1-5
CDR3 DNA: TGTGCCAGTACGAGGACGGCTAATCAGCCCCAGCATTTT
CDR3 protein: CASTRTANQPQHF

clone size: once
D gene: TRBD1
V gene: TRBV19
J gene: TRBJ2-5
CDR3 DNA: TGTGCCAGTGGACAGGGAAGTCAAGAGACCCAGTACTTC
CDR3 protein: CASGQGSQETQYF

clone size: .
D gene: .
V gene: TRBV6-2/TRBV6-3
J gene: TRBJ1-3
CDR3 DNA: TGTGCCAGCAGCGACCCGGACAGCTCTGGAAACACCATATATTTT
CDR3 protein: CASSDPDSSGNTIYF

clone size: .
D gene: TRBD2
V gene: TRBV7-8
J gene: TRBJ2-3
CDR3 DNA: TGTGCCAGCAGCAACAGACTAGCGGGGATCACAGATACGCAGTATTTT
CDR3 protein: CASSNRLAGITDTQYF

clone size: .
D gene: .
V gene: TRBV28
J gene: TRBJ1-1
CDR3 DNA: TGTGCCAGCAGTTTACCCCAGGGCACTGAAGCTTTCTTT
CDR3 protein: CASSLPQGTEAFF

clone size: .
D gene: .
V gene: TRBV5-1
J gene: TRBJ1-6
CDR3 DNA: TGCGCCAGCAGCCCGGAAGGGGGTTGGAATTCACCCCTCCACTTT
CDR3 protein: CASSPEGGWNSPLHF

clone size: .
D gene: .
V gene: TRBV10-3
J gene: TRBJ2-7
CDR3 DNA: TGTGCCATCAGTGAGTCTGTAGGACTAAAATACGAGCAGTACTTC
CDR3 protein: CAISESVGLKYEQYF

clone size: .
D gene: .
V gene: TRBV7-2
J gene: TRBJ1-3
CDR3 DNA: TGTGCCAGCAGCTTACGAGGGGCTGGAAACACCATATATTTT
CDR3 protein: CASSLRGAGNTIYF

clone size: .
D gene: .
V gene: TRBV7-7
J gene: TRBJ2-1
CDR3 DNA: TGTGCTAGCAGCTTAGGGAAGGGGCGATCCGATGAGCAGTTCTTC
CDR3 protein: CASSLGKGRSDEQFF

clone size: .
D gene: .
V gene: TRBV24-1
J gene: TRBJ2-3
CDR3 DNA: TGTGCCACTCCGTCCGCGGGATCCTGGGGCACAGATACGCAGTATTTT
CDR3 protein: CATPSAGSWGTDTQYF

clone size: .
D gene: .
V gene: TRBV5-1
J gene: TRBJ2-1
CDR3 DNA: TGCGCCAGCAGCCGCAGCGTCGAGCAGTTCTTC
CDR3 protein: CASSRSVEQFF

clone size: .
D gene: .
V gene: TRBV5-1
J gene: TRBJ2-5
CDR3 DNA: TGCGCCAGCAGCTTGGGAGAACGTTGGACCCAGTACTTC
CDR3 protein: CASSLGERWTQYF

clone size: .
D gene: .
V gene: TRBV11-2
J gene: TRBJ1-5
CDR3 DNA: TGTGCCAGCAGACCTAGAGGATCCAAAGGTCCCCAGCATTTT
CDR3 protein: CASRPRGSKGPQHF

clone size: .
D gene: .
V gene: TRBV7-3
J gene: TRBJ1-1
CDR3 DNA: TGTGCCAGCAGCTTGTGGCTGGGCACTGAAGCTTTCTTT
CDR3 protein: CASSLWLGTEAFF

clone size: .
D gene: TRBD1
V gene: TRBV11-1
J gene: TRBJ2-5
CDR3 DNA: TGTGCCAGCAGAGGACAGGGGGCAGGGGAGACCCAGTACTTC
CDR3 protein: CASRGQGAGETQYF

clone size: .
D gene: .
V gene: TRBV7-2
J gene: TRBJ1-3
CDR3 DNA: TGTGCCACCAAAGAATCTGGAAACACCATATATTTT
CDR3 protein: CATKESGNTIYF

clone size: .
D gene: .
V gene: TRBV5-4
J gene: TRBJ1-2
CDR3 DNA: TGTGCCAGCAGCCCGCGGCCCGGGTCCTCTAACTATGGCTACACCTTC
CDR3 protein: CASSPRPGSSNYGYTF

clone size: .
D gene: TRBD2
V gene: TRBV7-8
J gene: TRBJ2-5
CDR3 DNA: TGTGCCAGCAGCTTAGCGCTAGCGGGAGCGGCGTGGGGTTTCCAAGAGACCCAGTACTTC
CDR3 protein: CASSLALAGAAWGFQETQYF

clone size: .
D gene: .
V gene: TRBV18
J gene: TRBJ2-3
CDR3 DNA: TGTGCCAGCTCAAAGGACTCGGGAGATACGCAGTATTTT
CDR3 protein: CASSKDSGDTQYF

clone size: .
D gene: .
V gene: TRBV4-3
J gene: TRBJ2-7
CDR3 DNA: TGCGCCAGCAGCCAAGACGAAGGGGGCGGGGTGTACTTC
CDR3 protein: CASSQDEGGGVYF

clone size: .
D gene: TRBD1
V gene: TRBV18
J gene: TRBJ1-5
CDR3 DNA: TGTGCCAGCTCTCTAGGACAGGCAGGCAATCAGCCCCAGCATTTT
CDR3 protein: CASSLGQAGNQPQHF

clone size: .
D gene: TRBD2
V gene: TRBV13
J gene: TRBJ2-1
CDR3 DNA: TGTGCCAGCAGCTTACAGCGGGAGGATGAGCAGTTCTTC
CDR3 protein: CASSLQREDEQFF

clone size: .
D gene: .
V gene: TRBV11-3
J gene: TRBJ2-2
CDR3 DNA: TGTGCCAGCAGCTCTGGACCCACCGGGGAGCTGTTTTTT
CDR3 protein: CASSSGPTGELFF

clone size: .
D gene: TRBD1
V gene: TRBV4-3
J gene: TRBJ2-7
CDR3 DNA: TGCGCCAGCAGCCTTAAGGGGACAGGGGTTATCTACGAGCAGTACTTC
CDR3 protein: CASSLKGTGVIYEQYF

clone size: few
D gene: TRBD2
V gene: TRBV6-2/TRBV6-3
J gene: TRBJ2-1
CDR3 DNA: TGTGCCAGCAGTTACTCTCCAACTAGCGGGATATACAATGAGCAGTTCTTC
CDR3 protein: CASSYSPTSGIYNEQFF

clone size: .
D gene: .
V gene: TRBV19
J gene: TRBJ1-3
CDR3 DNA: TGTGCCAGTAGTCCGGGACTTGACACCATATATTTT
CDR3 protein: CASSPGLDTIYF

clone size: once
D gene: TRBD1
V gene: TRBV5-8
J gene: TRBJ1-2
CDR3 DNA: TGTGCCAGCAGCCTAACAGGGGCGGGTGGCTACACCTTC
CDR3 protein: CASSLTGAGGYTF

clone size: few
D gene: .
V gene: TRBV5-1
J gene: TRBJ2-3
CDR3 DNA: TGCGCCAGCAGCCGTAATACTGGCACAGATACGCAGTATTTT
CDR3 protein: CASSRNTGTDTQYF

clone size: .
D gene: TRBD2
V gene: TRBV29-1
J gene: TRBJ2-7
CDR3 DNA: TGCAGCGCCCGGACGGGGGGTGACGGGCCCTACGAGCAGTACTTC
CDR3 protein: CSARTGGDGPYEQYF

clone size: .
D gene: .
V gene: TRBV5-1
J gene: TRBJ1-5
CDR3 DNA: TGCGCCAGCAGCTTGAACGGGAGGAGCAATCAGCCCCAGCATTTT
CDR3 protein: CASSLNGRSNQPQHF

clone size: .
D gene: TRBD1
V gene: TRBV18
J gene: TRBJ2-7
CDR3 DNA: TGTGCCAGCTCACCACTGGGGTCCGGGACAGGGTTTCACGAGCAGTACTTC
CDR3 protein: CASSPLGSGTGFHEQYF

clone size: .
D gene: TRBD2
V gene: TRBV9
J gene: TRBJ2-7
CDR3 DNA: TGTGCCAGCTCGCTAGTGGGAGGGCCTGAATACGAGCAGTACTTC
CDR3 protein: CASSLVGGPEYEQYF

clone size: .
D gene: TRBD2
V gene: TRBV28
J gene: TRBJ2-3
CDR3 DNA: TGTGCCAGCAGTTCCCCGGGGGGGCGCGGCACAGATACGCAGTATTTT
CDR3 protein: CASSSPGGRGTDTQYF

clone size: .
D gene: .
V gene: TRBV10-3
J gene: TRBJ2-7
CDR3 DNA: TGTGCCACCAAAGGGGGCCCAGGGACTACCTACGAGCAGTACTTC
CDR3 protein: CATKGGPGTTYEQYF

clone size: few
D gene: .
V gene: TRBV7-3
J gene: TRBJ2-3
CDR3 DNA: TGTGCCAGCAGCTCCGCGAGGCTCACAGATACGCAGTATTTT
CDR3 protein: CASSSARLTDTQYF

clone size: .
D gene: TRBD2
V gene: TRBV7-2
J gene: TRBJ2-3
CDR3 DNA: TGTGCCAGCAGCTTAGTGGCGGGAGGAAGAACAGATACGCAGTATTTT
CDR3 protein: CASSLVAGGRTDTQYF

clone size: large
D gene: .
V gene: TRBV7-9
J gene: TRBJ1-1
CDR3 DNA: TGTGCCAGCAGCTTACGGGGGCCTGAAGCTTTCTTT
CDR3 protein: CASSLRGPEAFF